The sequence of this TCR beta chain was determined in a study of cytomegalovirus exposure and HLA in healthy donors. Study summary: Around 77% of more than 300 genotyped donors fell in the Caucasian-associated ancestry cluster.

The PCR employed 60 Vbeta primers together with 13 Jbeta primers. TCRdb's table, derived via immunoSEQ multiplex PCR, lists solely in-frame clones and lacks some. The table records some 150,000 clones, almost 85% of them present only once. The V gene's germline CDR1 is DFQATT and CDR2 SNEGSKA (reference sequence). Trimming took off 1 base at V and 8 bases at J, with 6 bases between the two ends. CDR3 length: 11 amino acids. The chain couples TRBV20-1 to TRBJ2-1; no firm D call. Specimen: PBMCs. The receptor's source is a man aged 25 to 40 in good health and CMV-seropositive. CDR3: CSARVTDEQFF. The CDR3 DNA sequence: TGCAGTGCTAGAGTTACGGATGAGCAGTTCTTC.